One T cell receptor beta chain is described in this entry. Its antigen is currently unknown. As for time point: sample taken at primary tumor resection. The donors, around 71 patients with untreated early-stage non-small cell lung cancer, provided the samples. Extraction of whole RNA from tumor, nontumor lung or frozen PBMC preceded unsorted sequencing. This sample is part of a study of spatial heterogeneity in lung cancer. Looking at the study overall: Sequences of the beta chain were consistently detected in greater numbers than alpha-chain sequences.

MiXCR, run by TCRdb on the 5' RACE reads, gives a single entry per CDR3 protein. The repertoire holds 43,000 or so distinct CDR3 sequences, with under 7.5% as singletons. General study points: Among blood samples, ubiquitous expanded tumor TCRs appeared more at resection than at follow-up.

CDR1 LGHDT and CDR2 YNNKEL come from the germline V gene (reference sequence). V lost 0 bases and J lost 1, with 7 bases in between. The CDR3 has 14 residues. The receptor's source is a female donor with early-stage non-small cell lung cancer. The source material was PBMCs, sampled at surgery. The gene calls are TRBV3-1 and TRBJ2-7, with D perhaps matching TRBD1 (5 bases). CDR3 DNA: TGTGCCAGCAGCCAAGAGAGACAGTCCTACGAGCAGTACTTC. As protein: CASSQERQSYEQYF.